This T cell receptor beta chain was obtained from a study of T-cell memory formation after mild COVID-19. This clonotype showed up many times. V shed 4 bases and J 5 bases; nucleotides not matched to a gene: 8. From germline, CDR1 is SEHNR and CDR2 FQNEAQ (reference sequence). This CDR3 has 15 amino acids. TCRdb reprocessed the 5' RACE reads via MiXCR and lists one record per CDR3 protein. The sample yields under 650,000 distinct CDR3 sequences, roughly 17% seen once. The TCR sequence derives from an adult woman who had mild COVID-19 (a few samples of this study predate the infection). Cell type and time point are not known. Sequencing was done on a sample of PBMCs or a T cell subset sorted from them (not recorded which). The J gene is TRBJ2-5, the V gene TRBV7-9; 9 bases agree with TRBD1. The CDR3 reads CASSSTGGAGETQYF. The DNA for the CDR3 is TGTGCCAGCAGCTCTACAGGGGGCGCCGGGGAGACCCAGTACTTC.